The T cell receptor (beta chain) described here comes from a study of blood T cells in healthy people across ages. This clonotype has ten or more counts. A second PCR of about 6 to 12 cycles used a sample-barcoded 5' primer and a J-beta primer mix. TCRdb processed the 5' RACE reads anew with MiXCR; each CDR3 protein has one entry. The table shows hundreds of thousands of distinct CDR3 sequences, with roughly 48% occurring only once. Germline CDR1 and CDR2: SNHLY and FYNNEI. Trimming removed 6 bases at V and 4 bases at J, with 16 bases between. CDR3 length: 15 residues. V is TRBV2 and J is TRBJ2-1; D remains ambiguous. The TCR originated in an elderly man in good health. Material for sequencing was blood. CDR3 in amino acids: CASSLTRTDYNEQFF. Here the CDR3 DNA reads TGTGCCAGCAGCCTCACCCGGACCGATTACAATGAGCAGTTCTTC.